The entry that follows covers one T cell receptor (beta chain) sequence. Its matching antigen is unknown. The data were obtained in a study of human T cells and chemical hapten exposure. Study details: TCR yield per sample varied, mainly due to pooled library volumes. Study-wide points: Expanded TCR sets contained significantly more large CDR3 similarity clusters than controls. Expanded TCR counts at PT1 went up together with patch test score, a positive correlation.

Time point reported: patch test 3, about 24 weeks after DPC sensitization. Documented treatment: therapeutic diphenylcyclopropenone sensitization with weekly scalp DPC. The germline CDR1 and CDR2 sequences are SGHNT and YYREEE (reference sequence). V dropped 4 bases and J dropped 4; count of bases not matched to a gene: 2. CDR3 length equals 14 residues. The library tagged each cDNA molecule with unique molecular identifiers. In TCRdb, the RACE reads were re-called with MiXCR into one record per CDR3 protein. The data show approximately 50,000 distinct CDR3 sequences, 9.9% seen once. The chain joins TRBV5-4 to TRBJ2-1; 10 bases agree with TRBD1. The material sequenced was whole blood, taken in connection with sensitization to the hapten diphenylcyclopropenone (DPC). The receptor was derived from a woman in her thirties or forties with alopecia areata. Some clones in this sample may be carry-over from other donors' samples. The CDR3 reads CASSDRGLYNEQFF. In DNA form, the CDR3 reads TGTGCCAGCAGCGACAGGGGGCTATACAATGAGCAGTTCTTC.